The 16 T cell receptor beta chains below all came from one sample that was sequenced in a study of blood T cell repertoires in COVID-19. The table came from immunoSEQ multiplex PCR; TCRdb's copy has only in-frame clones and leaves some out. Altogether approximately 74,000 clones are present, around 90% being singletons, with the ten largest covering 1.5% to 2.5%. The sample comprised peripheral blood. Every receptor here comes from a woman older than 75 with active or convalescent COVID-19.

The J gene is TRBJ2-5, the V gene TRBV5-1; TRBD2 agrees at 10 bases. The V gene end was trimmed by 1 base and the J gene end by 4 bases; junction bases not matched to a gene: 10. Germline lookup yields CDR1 SGHRS and CDR2 YFSETQ. The CDR3 has 17 amino acids. CDR3 bases: TGCGCCAGCAGCTTGACCTGGTCTAGCGGGAGATCAGAGACCCAGTACTTC. This codes for CASSLTWSSGRSETQYF.

The chain has TRBV12-3 or TRBV12-4 and TRBJ1-1, with no clear D. With 5 bases removed from V and 0 bases from J, the gap between germline ends came to 7 bases. This CDR3 spans 13 amino acids. CDR3 in DNA: TGTGCCAGCAGTGCCAGGATGAACACTGAAGCTTTCTTT. Translation: CASSARMNTEAFF.

This chain connects TRBV25-1 to TRBJ1-4; 11 bases are a match to TRBD1. CDR1 is MGHDK and CDR2 is SYGVNS in the germline V gene. This CDR3 spans 18 amino acids. The ends lost 6 bases at V and 6 bases at J; junction bases unmatched: 15. CDR3 DNA sequence: TGTGCCAGCAGCGGAACCCGGGACAGGGGGAGGCGGGATGAAAAACTGTTTTTT. This translates into CASSGTRDRGRRDEKLFF. Complete variable domain (other parts from reference TRBV25-1 and TRBJ1-4): EADIYQTPRYLVIGTGKKITLECSQTMGHDKMYWYQQDPGMELHLIHYSYGVNSTEKGDLSSESTVSRIRTEHFPLTLESARPSHTSQYLCASSGTRDRGRRDEKLFFGSGTQLSVL.

The rearrangement links TRBV7-8 to TRBJ2-3, with D hard to call. The germline V and J ends were trimmed by 1 base and 0 bases, with 5 bases remaining between them. From germline, CDR1 is SGHVS and CDR2 FQNEAQ. The CDR3 length is 14 residues. CDR3 DNA: TGTGCCAGCAGCTTAGGGCCGAGCACAGATACGCAGTATTTT. Translated, it gives CASSLGPSTDTQYF.

The chain carries TRBV9 and TRBJ1-2, with D possibly matching TRBD1 (5 bases). The CDR3 extends over 15 amino acids. Germline V CDR1 and CDR2: SGDLS, YYNGEE. The V end was cut by 0 bases, the J end by 0 bases, with 9 bases between. The DNA for the CDR3 is TGTGCCAGCAGCGTAGCTACAGGCCCTAACTATGGCTACACCTTC. This encodes CASSVATGPNYGYTF.

V is TRBV18 and J is TRBJ1-2, with 10 positions matching TRBD1. Germline V gene lookup returns CDR1 KGHSH and CDR2 LQKENI. The ends lost 3 bases at V and 4 bases at J; junction bases unmatched: 8. The CDR3 has 16 residues. For the CDR3, the DNA is TGTGCCAGCTCACCTAGACCGGGACAGGGGTTCTATGGCTACACCTTC. As protein: CASSPRPGQGFYGYTF.

The rearrangement joins TRBV5-5 to TRBJ1-1; 8 bases are a match to TRBD1. J gave up 1 base and V 2 bases, and 7 bases lay outside the gene matches. This CDR3 is built from 16 residues. In germline, CDR1 is SGHKS, CDR2 YYEKEE (reference sequence). The CDR3 DNA reads as TGTGCCAGCAGCTTCCGACAGGGGCGGGGGAACACTGAAGCTTTCTTT. Protein: CASSFRQGRGNTEAFF.

This chain links TRBV5-1 with TRBJ1-6; D is possibly TRBD1 (5 bases). The CDR3 consists of 13 residues. V was pared by 7 bases and J by 9 bases, with 14 bases between. Germline V gives CDR1 SGHRS, CDR2 YFSETQ. Written as DNA, the CDR3 is TGCGCCAGCGGAGTCGGGGGAAGTTCACCCCTCCACTTT. It translates to CASGVGGSSPLHF.

This clone was detected only once. This chain connects TRBV7-7 to TRBJ2-5; TRBD2 matches 12 bases. J was trimmed by 5 bases and V by 1 base; bases with no gene match: 5. The CDR3 is 16 residues long. The germline gives CDR1 SSHAT, CDR2 FNYEAQ (reference sequence). CDR3 coding DNA: TGTGCCAGCAGCTTAGACCTAGCGGGGGGGCCTGAGACCCAGTACTTC. Its protein product is CASSLDLAGGPETQYF. Filled out from reference TRBV7-7 and TRBJ2-5, the complete variable domain reads GAGVSQSPRYKVTKRGQDVTLRCDPISSHATLYWYQQALGQGPEFLTYFNYEAQPDKSGLPSDRFSAERPEGSISTLTIQRTEQRDSAMYRCASSLDLAGGPETQYFGPGTRLLVL.

V gene TRBV6-6 combines with J gene TRBJ2-7; 9 bases line up with TRBD1. J gave up 3 bases and V 8 bases, and 8 bases lay outside the gene matches. This CDR3 is built from 14 residues. Germline V gene lookup returns CDR1 MNHNY and CDR2 SVGAGI (reference sequence). The CDR3 protein is CASDAGTGIYEQYF. The DNA of the CDR3 is TGTGCCAGCGACGCCGGGACAGGGATCTACGAGCAGTACTTC.

In its sample, this clone was seen a few times. The chain recombines TRBV4-1 with TRBJ2-1, with 8 bases lining up with TRBD1. The CDR3 spans 18 residues. CDR1 and CDR2 from the germline V gene are MGHRA and YSYEKL. After removal of 1 base from V and 4 bases from J, the junction contained 12 bases not matched to a gene. CDR3 sequence: CASSQGMDRVSGYNEQFF. CDR3 DNA: TGCGCCAGCAGCCAAGGGATGGACAGGGTATCGGGGTACAATGAGCAGTTCTTC.

This clone was observed once. The genes are TRBV11-2 and TRBJ1-3; 8 bases line up with TRBD1. The CDR3 has 14 amino acids. Germline V gene sequence: CDR1 SGHAT, CDR2 FQNNGV. The junction had 2 bases not matched to a gene; V was cut back by 3 bases and J by 4 bases. The CDR3 loop reads CASSLGDRGNTIYF. CDR3 nucleotide sequence: TGTGCCAGCAGCTTGGGGGACAGGGGAAACACCATATATTTT.

V and J are TRBV9 and TRBJ2-5, with D unclear. Trimming took off 1 base at V and 8 bases at J, with 12 bases between the two ends. CDR3 length: 13 amino acids. Germline assignment: CDR1 SGDLS and CDR2 YYNGEE. CDR3 sequence reads: CASSVQSHDTQYF. Here the CDR3 DNA reads TGTGCCAGCAGCGTACAGTCACACGATACCCAGTACTTC.

The gene calls are TRBV11-3 and TRBJ2-3; 12 bases map to TRBD2. CDR3 size: 18 residues. V trimming: 2 bases; J trimming: 5 bases; junction bases outside the gene matches: 11. The germline CDR1 and CDR2 sequences are SGHNT and YENEEA. The chain's CDR3 is CASSLTSGGPLGVDTQYF. CDR3 bases: TGTGCCAGCAGCTTAACTAGCGGGGGGCCACTCGGGGTAGATACGCAGTATTTT.

This clone has a single count. V gene TRBV4-1 combines with J gene TRBJ2-1; tentative D call: TRBD2 (5 bases). Germline V gene data show CDR1 as MGHRA and CDR2 as YSYEKL. This CDR3 comprises 13 residues. Trimming stripped 2 bases from V and 8 bases from J, with 10 bases between. In DNA, the CDR3 is TGCGCCAGCAGCCAAAGGATCGGGGATGAGCAGTTCTTC. It encodes CASSQRIGDEQFF.

The V gene is TRBV3-1 (or the pseudogene TRBV3-2), the J gene TRBJ2-7; 7 bases map to TRBD1. Germline trimming cut 4 bases from V and 0 bases from J; bases unmatched to any gene: 12. The germline V gene has CDR1 LGHDT and CDR2 YNNKEL (reference sequence). This CDR3 contains 17 residues. The CDR3 DNA reads as TGTGCCAGCAGCCCCTCAACAGGGGCGGAAAGCTCCTACGAGCAGTACTTC. Encoded protein: CASSPSTGAESSYEQYF.